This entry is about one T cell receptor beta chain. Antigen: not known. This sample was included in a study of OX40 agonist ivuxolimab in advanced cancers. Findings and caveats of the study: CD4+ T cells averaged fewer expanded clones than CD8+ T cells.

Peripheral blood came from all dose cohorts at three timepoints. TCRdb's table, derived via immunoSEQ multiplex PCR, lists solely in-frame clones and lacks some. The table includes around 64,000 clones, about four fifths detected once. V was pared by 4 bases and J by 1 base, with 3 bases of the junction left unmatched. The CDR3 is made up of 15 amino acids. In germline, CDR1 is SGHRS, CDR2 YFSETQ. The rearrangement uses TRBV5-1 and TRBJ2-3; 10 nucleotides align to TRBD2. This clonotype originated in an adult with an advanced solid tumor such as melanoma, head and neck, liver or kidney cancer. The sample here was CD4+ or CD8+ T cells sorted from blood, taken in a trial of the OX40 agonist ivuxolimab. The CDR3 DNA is TGCGCCAGCAGCAGCAGCGGGGGGGGCACAGATACGCAGTATTTT. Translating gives CASSSSGGGTDTQYF. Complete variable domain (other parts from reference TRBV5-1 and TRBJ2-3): KAGVTQTPRYLIKTRGQQVTLSCSPISGHRSVSWYQQTPGQGLQFLFEYFSETQRNKGNFPGRFSGRQFSNSRSEMNVSTLELGDSALYLCASSSSGGGTDTQYFGPGTRLTVL.